Reported below is one TCR beta chain. Its antigen remains unidentified. These data belong to a study of T cells in Graves' hyperthyroidism and ophthalmopathy. CDR1 SGHRS and CDR2 YFSETQ come from the germline V gene. The length of the CDR3 is 15 residues. Trimming pared 0 bases from V and 3 bases from J, leaving 9 bases between. TCR beta CDR3 regions were amplified from RNA transcripts. During a first-round RT-PCR of the TCR CDR3, the HTBI primer set was used. TCRdb ran MiXCR on the multiplex PCR reads and lists one entry per CDR3 protein. The sample gives more than 550,000 distinct CDR3 sequences, about 45% of which show up once; under 8.5% is in the top ten. General study findings and limits: Blood also carried most thyroid clonotypes expanded above 0.001.

Diagnoses rested on clinical symptoms, serum thyroxine and TRAb, thyroid ultrasound and orbital computed tomography. The origin of this receptor is an adult man with Graves' disease, either hyperthyroidism or ophthalmopathy (not recorded which). This chain links TRBV5-1 with TRBJ2-2; D gene ambiguous. The sequenced sample consisted of peripheral blood or thyroid tissue (not recorded which). The CDR3 DNA reads as TGCGCCAGCAGCTTGGACGGATATCACACCGGGGAGCTGTTTTTT. Its protein product is CASSLDGYHTGELFF.